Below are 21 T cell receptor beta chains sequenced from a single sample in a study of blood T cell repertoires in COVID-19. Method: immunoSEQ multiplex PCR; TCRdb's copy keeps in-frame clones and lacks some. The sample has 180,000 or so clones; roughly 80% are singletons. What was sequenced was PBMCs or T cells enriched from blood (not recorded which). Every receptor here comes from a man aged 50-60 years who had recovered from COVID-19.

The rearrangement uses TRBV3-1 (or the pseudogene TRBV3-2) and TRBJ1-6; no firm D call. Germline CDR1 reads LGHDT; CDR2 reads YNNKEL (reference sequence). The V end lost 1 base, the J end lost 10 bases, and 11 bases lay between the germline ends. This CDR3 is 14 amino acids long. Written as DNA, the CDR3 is TGTGCCAGCAGCCAAGCAGGTTCACGGTCACCCCTCCACTTT. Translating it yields CASSQAGSRSPLHF.

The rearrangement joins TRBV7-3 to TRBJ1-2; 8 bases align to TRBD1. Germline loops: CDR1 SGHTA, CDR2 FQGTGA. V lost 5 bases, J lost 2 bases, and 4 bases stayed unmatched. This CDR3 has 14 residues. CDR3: CASSPGQGNYGYTF. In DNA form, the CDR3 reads TGTGCCAGCAGCCCAGGACAGGGAAACTATGGCTACACCTTC.

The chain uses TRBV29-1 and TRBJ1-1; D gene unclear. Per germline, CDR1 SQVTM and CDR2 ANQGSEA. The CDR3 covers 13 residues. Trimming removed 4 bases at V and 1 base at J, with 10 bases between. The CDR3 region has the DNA TGCAGCGTTGTAGCACCGGCGAACACTGAAGCTTTCTTT. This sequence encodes CSVVAPANTEAFF.

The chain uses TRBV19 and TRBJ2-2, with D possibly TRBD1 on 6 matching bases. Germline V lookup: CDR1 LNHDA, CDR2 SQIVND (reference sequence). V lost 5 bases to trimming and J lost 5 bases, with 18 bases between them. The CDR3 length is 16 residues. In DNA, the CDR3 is TGTGCCAGTAGTCCCCCATGGGGGCAAGTAACCGGGGAGCTGTTTTTT. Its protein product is CASSPPWGQVTGELFF.

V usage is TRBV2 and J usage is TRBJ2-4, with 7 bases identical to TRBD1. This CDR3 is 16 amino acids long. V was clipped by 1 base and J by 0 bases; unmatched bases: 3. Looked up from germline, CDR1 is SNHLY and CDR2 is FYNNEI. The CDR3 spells CASSEGQGLAKNIQYF. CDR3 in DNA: TGTGCCAGCAGTGAAGGACAGGGATTAGCCAAAAACATTCAGTACTTC. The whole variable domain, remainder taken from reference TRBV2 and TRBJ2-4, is EPEVTQTPSHQVTQMGQEVILRCVPISNHLYFYWYRQILGQKVEFLVSFYNNEISEKSEIFDDQFSVERPDGSNFTLKIRSTKLEDSAMYFCASSEGQGLAKNIQYFGAGTRLSVL.

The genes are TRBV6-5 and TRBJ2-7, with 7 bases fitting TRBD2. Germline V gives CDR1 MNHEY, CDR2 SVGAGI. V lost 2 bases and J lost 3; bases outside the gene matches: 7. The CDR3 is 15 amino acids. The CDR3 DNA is TGTGCCAGCAGTTACGAGGCTAGCGGCCTCTACGAGCAGTACTTC. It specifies CASSYEASGLYEQYF.

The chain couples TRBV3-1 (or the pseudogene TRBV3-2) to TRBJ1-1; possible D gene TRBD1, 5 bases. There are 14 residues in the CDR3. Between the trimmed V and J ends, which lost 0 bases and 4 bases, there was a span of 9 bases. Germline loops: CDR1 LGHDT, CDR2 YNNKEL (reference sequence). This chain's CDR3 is CASSQEWGSTEAFF. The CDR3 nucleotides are TGTGCCAGCAGCCAAGAGTGGGGCAGCACTGAAGCTTTCTTT.

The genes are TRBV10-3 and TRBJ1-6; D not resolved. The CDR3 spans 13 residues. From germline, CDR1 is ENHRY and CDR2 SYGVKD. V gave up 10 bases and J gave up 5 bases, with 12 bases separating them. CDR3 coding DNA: TGTGCCACCACATGGGCTGATAATTCACCCCTCCACTTT. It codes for CATTWADNSPLHF.

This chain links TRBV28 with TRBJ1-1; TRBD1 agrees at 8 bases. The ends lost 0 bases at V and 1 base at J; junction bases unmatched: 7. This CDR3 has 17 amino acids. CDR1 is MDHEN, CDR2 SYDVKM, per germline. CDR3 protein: CASSLWAGGARNTEAFF. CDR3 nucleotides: TGTGCCAGCAGTTTATGGGCAGGGGGCGCGCGGAACACTGAAGCTTTCTTT.

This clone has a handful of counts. The CDR3 DNA reads as TGCGCCAGCAGCTTTCTTTTTAGGGGGAGTGCAGAGACCCAGTACTTC. Protein: CASSFLFRGSAETQYF. The chain links TRBV5-1 to TRBJ2-5; D possibly corresponds to TRBD1 (6 bases). V was cut by 2 bases and J by 4 bases, with 18 bases left in between. CDR1 is SGHRS and CDR2 is YFSETQ in the germline V gene. CDR3 length equals 16 residues.

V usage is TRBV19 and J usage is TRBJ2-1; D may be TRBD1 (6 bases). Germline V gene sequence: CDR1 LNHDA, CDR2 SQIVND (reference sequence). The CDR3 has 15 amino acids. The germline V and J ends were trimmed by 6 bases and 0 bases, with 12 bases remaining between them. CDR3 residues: CASRSGASSYNEQFF. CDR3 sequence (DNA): TGTGCCAGTAGATCAGGGGCCAGCTCCTACAATGAGCAGTTCTTC. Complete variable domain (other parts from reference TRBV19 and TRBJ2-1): DGGITQSPKYLFRKEGQNVTLSCEQNLNHDAMYWYRQDPGQGLRLIYYSQIVNDFQKGDIAEGYSVSREKKESFPLTVTSAQKNPTAFYLCASRSGASSYNEQFFGPGTRLTVL.

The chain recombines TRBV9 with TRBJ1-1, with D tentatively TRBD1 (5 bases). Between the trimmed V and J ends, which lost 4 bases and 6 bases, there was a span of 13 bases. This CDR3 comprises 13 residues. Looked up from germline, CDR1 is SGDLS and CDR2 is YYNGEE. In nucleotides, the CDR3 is TGTGCCAGCAGCCCGAGACAGTTTCCTGAAGCTTTCTTT. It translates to CASSPRQFPEAFF.

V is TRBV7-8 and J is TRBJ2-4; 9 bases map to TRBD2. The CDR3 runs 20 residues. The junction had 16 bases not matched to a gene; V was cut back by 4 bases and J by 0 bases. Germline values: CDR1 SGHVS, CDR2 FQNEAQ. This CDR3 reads CASSYVSGGTTSLAKNIQYF. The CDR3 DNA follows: TGTGCCAGCAGCTATGTCAGCGGGGGGACAACAAGTCTAGCCAAAAACATTCAGTACTTC. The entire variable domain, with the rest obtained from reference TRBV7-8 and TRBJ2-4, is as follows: GAGVSQSPRYKVAKRGQDVALRCDPISGHVSLFWYQQALGQGPEFLTYFQNEAQLDKSGLPSDRFFAERPEGSVSTLKIQRTQQEDSAVYLCASSYVSGGTTSLAKNIQYFGAGTRLSVL.

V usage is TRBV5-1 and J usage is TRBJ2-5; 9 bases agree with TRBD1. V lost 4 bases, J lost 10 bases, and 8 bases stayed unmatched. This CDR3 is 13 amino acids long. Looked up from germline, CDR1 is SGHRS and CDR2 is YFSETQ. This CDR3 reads CASSPETGGNQYF. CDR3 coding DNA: TGCGCCAGCAGCCCAGAGACAGGGGGTAACCAGTACTTC.

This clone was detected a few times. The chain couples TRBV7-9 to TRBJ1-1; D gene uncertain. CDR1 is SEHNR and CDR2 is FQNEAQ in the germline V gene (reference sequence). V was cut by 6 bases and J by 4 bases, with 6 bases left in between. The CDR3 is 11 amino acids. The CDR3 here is CASSRGTEAFF. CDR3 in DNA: TGTGCCAGCAGTCGCGGCACTGAAGCTTTCTTT.

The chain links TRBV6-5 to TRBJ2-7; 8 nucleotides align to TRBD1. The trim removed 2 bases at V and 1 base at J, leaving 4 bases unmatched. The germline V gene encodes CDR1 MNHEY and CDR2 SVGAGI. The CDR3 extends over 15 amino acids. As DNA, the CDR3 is TGTGCCAGCAGTTACGGGACAGGAACTTCCTACGAGCAGTACTTC. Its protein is CASSYGTGTSYEQYF.

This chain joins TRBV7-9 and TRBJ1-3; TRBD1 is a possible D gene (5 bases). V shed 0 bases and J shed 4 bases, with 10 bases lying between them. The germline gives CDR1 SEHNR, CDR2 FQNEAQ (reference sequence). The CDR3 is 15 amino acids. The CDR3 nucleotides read TGTGCCAGCAGCTTAGCGGGAGGGGACGGAAACACCATATATTTT. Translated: CASSLAGGDGNTIYF.

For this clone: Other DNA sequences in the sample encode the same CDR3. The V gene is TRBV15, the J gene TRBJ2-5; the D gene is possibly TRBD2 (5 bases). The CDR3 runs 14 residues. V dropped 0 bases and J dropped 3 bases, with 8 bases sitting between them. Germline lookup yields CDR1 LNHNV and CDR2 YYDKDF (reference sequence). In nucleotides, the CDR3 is TGTGCCACCAGCAGAGATCGGGGAGAAGAGACCCAGTACTTC. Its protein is CATSRDRGEETQYF.

The DNA of the CDR3 is TGTGCCACCACCTGGGGGGTTCGGAGCTACACCTTC. This gives the protein CATTWGVRSYTF. The V and J genes are TRBV12-3 or TRBV12-4 and TRBJ1-2; a weak D match, TRBD1 (5 bases). This CDR3 is built from 12 residues. Between the trimmed V and J ends, which lost 10 bases and 9 bases, there was a span of 18 bases.

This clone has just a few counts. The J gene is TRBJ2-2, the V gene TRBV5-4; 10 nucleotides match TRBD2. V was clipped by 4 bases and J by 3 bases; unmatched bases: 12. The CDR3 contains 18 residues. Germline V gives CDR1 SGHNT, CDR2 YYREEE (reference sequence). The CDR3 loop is CASSTPFSGRRDTGELFF. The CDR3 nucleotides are TGTGCCAGCAGCACCCCTTTTAGCGGGAGGAGAGACACCGGGGAGCTGTTTTTT.

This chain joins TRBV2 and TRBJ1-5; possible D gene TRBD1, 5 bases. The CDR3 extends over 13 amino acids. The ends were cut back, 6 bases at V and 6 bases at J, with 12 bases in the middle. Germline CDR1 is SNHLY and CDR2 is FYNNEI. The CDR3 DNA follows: TGTGCCAGCAGAGGGGCTCCCGGTCAGCCCCAGCATTTT. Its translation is CASRGAPGQPQHF.